This T cell receptor (beta chain) was recorded in a study of PD-1 blockade in classical Hodgkin lymphoma (dated by TCRdb to the early 2020s). Some background on the complete study: Nivolumab dosing was 3 mg/kg intravenously every 2 weeks, continuing until either disease progression or unacceptable toxicity. A peripheral blood immune signature of response to PD-1 blockade in classical Hodgkin lymphoma was defined using TCR beta sequencing and CyTOF.

Concerning this clone: The antigen this receptor binds is unknown. Per-base qualities were not stored, and no clone one base away is much larger.

Overall results and qualifications from the work: The study covered only a single clinical trial cohort, and the causes of the repertoire differences, possibly disease activity or prior therapy, were still not defined. Patients starting nivolumab less than 1 year after ASCT had lower diversity and were excluded from later analyses to avoid confounding by immune reconstitution. Baseline diversity similar to that of newly diagnosed patients was observed in trial patients achieving complete response, whereas significantly lower diversity was observed in partial responders and progressors. By C4D1, a significant rise was seen in CD4+ TCR diversity but not in CD8+ TCR diversity (p=0.0027 vs p=0.16), and the rise was most apparent among complete responders (p=0.02). Baseline TCR diversity was reported as lower in newly diagnosed patients than in healthy donors, and lower still in relapsed/refractory patients.

The time point label on this specimen signifies: cycle 1 day 1 (C1D1), immediately before nivolumab initiation. Relapse after autologous stem cell transplantation had occurred in all trial patients, and cohorts A, B and C were distinguished by prior brentuximab vedotin exposure. A total of around 59 patients with relapsed/refractory classical Hodgkin lymphoma made up the trial cohort, and each patient's best overall response was complete response, partial response or progressive disease. In the multi-cohort phase II CheckMate 205 trial, trial patients received single-agent nivolumab. An independent review committee assessed best overall response by applying the 2007 International Working Group response criteria. PBMCs from the trial were collected at three points: immediately before nivolumab initiation (C1D1), and during therapy at cycle 2 day 1 and cycle 4 day 1. Peripheral blood was collected in 8 mL Vacutainer Cell Preparation Tubes, from which PBMCs were isolated by centrifugation and then cryopreserved.

There are 18 amino acids in the CDR3, from cysteine to phenylalanine inclusive. Left in the record is the CDR3 DNA by itself, 54 bases read in frame from the first base. V is trimmed back by 4 bases and J by 0 bases, and the junction contains 12 bases that no gene match accounts for. CDR1 LNHDA and CDR2 SQIVND are derived from the germline V gene (reference sequence). The Qiagen DNeasy kit was used to extract genomic DNA from unsorted PBMCs and from the negatively selected CD4+ and CD8+ fractions. TCR beta CDR3 regions were amplified by immunoSEQ multiplex PCR using primers annealing to V and J segments. A synthetic immune receptor repertoire was used to minimize amplification bias, and any remaining bias was removed computationally after sequencing. On the authors' methods: Repertoire diversity was quantified as the Shannon entropy index using custom Python scripts. Unsorted, CD4+ and CD8+ repertoires were analyzed separately, except in combined analyses where CD4+ and CD8+ sequences were merged in silico. A clone was considered expanded if an increase in frequency of at least 2-fold after treatment relative to C1D1 was found, and a pseudocount of 0.5 was applied to clones undetected at baseline. Singleton clones were defined as clones with 0 or 1 copy at C1D1, and non-singleton clones were defined as clones with 2 or more copies. Clones expanded in unsorted samples were labelled as CD4+, CD8+ or unknown by matching protein sequences in sorted samples from the same patient. Diversity changes from C1D1 to C4D1 were tested in paired samples using Wilcoxon tests. As stored in TCRdb, this immuneACCESS dataset retains in-frame rearrangements with V and J assigned. A fraction of the clones does not appear; measured against another copy, unresolved V genes explain less than half of the discrepancy, and the remainder lacks a known reason. The DNA gave D and trimming, while V, J and clone size come from that table. The sample yields more than 50,000 clones; more than 80% were counted once. The top ten constitute 15% of the sample.

The receptor comes from a human donor with classical Hodgkin lymphoma. This sample comprised peripheral blood mononuclear cells (PBMCs), obtained at baseline. Recombination linked TRBV19 to TRBJ1-5, with TRBD1 matching 7 junction bases. Here the CDR3 is given as CASSTWDSWTYSNQPQHF. The nucleotides read TGTGCCAGTAGTACCTGGGACAGTTGGACATATAGCAATCAGCCCCAGCATTTT.